This T cell receptor beta chain was captured by sequencing in a study of cytomegalovirus exposure and HLA in healthy donors. Study-wide background: It was reported in a later analysis that the same platform had been used for the 120 validation repertoires as for the approximately 670 first-cohort repertoires. Notes on the study in general: A classifier reportedly called cytomegalovirus status with high sensitivity and specificity.

Separate from the roughly 670-subject first cohort, the roughly 120-subject validation cohort was the one that the donors belonged to. Only in-frame clones appear in the TCRdb table, and some are missing; sequencing was by immunoSEQ multiplex PCR. The sample consists of 65,000 to 75,000 clones, about 93% of them appearing once. A remark on this clone: Its antigen is as yet unknown.

Germline loops: CDR1 SGDLS, CDR2 YYNGEE. The J segment lost 0 bases and the V segment lost 0 bases, leaving 12 bases of the junction unmatched. The CDR3 extends over 20 amino acids. The chain links TRBV9 to TRBJ2-2; 9 bases fit TRBD2. The material sequenced was PBMCs. The TCR comes from a woman between 18 and 30 years old in good health and CMV-seropositive. This CDR3 reads CASSVGLGGLAGTNTGELFF. The CDR3 DNA follows: TGTGCCAGCAGCGTAGGTTTGGGAGGGCTAGCGGGGACGAACACCGGGGAGCTGTTTTTT.